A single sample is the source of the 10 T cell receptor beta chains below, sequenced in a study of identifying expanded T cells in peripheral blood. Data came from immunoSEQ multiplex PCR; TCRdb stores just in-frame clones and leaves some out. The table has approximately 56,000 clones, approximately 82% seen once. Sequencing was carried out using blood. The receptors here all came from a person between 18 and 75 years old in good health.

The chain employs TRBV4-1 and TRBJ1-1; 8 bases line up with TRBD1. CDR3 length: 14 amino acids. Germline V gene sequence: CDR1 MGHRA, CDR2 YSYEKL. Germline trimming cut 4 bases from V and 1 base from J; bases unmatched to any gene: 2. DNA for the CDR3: TGCGCCAGCAGCCCGGGACAGGAGAACACTGAAGCTTTCTTT. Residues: CASSPGQENTEAFF.

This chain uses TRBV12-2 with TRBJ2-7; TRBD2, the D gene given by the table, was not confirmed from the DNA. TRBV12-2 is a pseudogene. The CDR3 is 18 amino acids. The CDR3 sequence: CAGRLASGVVIWSYEQYV. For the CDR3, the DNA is TGTGCAGGTCGCTTAGCGTCGGGGGTAGTAATTTGGTCCTACGAGCAGTACGTC.

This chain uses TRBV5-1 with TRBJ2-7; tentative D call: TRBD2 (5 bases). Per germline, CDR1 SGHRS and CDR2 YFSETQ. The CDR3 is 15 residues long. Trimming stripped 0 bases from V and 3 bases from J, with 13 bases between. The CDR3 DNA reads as TGCGCCAGCAGCTTGGACTCCGGGGTAGGCTACGAGCAGTACTTC. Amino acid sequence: CASSLDSGVGYEQYF.

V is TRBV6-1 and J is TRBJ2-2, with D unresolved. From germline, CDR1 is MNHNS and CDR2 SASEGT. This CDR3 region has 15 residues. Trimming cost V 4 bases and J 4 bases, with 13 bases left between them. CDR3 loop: CASSGAMIVTGELFF. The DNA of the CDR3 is TGTGCCAGCAGTGGGGCCATGATAGTCACCGGGGAGCTGTTTTTT.

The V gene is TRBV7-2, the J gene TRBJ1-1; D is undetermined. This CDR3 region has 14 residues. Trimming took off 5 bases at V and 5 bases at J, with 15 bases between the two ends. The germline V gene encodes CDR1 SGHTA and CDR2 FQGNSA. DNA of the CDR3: TGTGCCAGCAGCCCCCTTATCGGTGGGACTGAAGCTTTCTTT. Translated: CASSPLIGGTEAFF. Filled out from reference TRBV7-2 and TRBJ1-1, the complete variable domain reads GAGVSQSPSNKVTEKGKDVELRCDPISGHTALYWYRQSLGQGLEFLIYFQGNSAPDKSGLPSDRFSAERTGGSVSTLTIQRTQQEDSAVYLCASSPLIGGTEAFFGQGTRLTVV.

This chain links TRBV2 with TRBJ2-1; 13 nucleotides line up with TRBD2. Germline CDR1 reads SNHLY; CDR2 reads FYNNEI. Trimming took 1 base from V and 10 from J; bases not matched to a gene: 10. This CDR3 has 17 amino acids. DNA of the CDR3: TGTGCCAGCAGTGAAGGAAGGACTAGCGGGAGAGCGAACGAGCAGTTCTTC. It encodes CASSEGRTSGRANEQFF.

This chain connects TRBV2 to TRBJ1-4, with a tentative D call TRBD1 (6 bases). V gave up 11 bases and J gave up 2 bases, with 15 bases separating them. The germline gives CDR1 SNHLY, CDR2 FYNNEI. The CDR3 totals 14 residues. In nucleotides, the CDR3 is TGTGCCGGAGGGGGATCCCGCACTAATGAAAAACTGTTTTTT. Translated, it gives CAGGGSRTNEKLFF.

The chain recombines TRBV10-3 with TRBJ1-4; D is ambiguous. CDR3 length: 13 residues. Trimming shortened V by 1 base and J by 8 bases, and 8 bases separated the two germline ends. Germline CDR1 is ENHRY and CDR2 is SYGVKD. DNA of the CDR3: TGTGCCATCAGTGAGTTCCTGGGGGAAAAACTGTTTTTT. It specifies CAISEFLGEKLFF.

CDR3 coding DNA: TGTGCCAGTAGTCTTACAGGCACGCGGCCCCAGCATTTT. Its protein product is CASSLTGTRPQHF. The gene calls are TRBV19 and TRBJ1-5; maybe TRBD1 (5 bases). CDR1 is LNHDA and CDR2 is SQIVND in the germline V gene (reference sequence). The CDR3 extends over 13 amino acids. V was trimmed by 5 bases and J by 9 bases, leaving 14 bases between them.

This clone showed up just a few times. CDR3 coding DNA: TGTGCCAGCAGCCCCCTCCGCTCGGGGTATGGAAACACCATATATTTT. It codes for CASSPLRSGYGNTIYF. The chain combines TRBV9 with TRBJ1-3; D uncertain. This CDR3 comprises 16 residues. CDR1 is SGDLS and CDR2 is YYNGEE in the germline V gene. V lost 4 bases, J lost 3 bases, and 17 bases lay in between.